The 25 T cell receptor beta chains below all came from one sample that was sequenced in a study of cytomegalovirus exposure and HLA in healthy donors. The PCR contained 60 Vbeta and 13 Jbeta primers. TCRdb's copy holds only in-frame clones and misses some; the assay was immunoSEQ multiplex PCR. Its clone listing holds approximately 110,000 clones. The sample taken for sequencing was PBMCs. These receptors were obtained from a man aged 35 to 55 in good health and CMV-seropositive.

The chain carries TRBV4-1 and TRBJ2-1; tentatively, D is TRBD1 (6 bases). CDR3 length: 17 amino acids. In germline, CDR1 is MGHRA, CDR2 YSYEKL. Trimming stripped 4 bases from V and 5 bases from J, with 21 bases between. CDR3 sequence (DNA): TGCGCCAGCAGCCGGATGGACAGCAACCTGTTGCACAATGAGCAGTTCTTC. Translation: CASSRMDSNLLHNEQFF.

This chain's CDR3 is CASSLPGTGGRGYTF. DNA of the CDR3: TGTGCCAGCAGCTTACCCGGGACAGGGGGCCGGGGCTACACCTTC. The genes are TRBV5-4 and TRBJ1-2; 12 bases are a match to TRBD1. Germline CDR1 is SGHNT and CDR2 is YYREEE (reference sequence). The CDR3 has 15 amino acids. The V and J ends lost 2 bases and 8 bases, in that order; junction bases with no gene match: 7. Variable domain in full (rest from reference TRBV5-4 and TRBJ1-2): ETGVTQSPTHLIKTRGQQVTLRCSSQSGHNTVSWYQQALGQGPQFIFQYYREEENGRGNFPPRFSGLQFPNYSSELNVNALELDDSALYLCASSLPGTGGRGYTFGSGTRLTVV.

The chain joins TRBV29-1 to TRBJ1-1; D uncertain. V lost 4 bases and J lost 0, with 12 bases in between. Germline assignment: CDR1 SQVTM and CDR2 ANQGSEA. The CDR3 is 14 amino acids. CDR3 sequence (DNA): TGCAGCGTTGTTTTCGTGGGAGTGAACACTGAAGCTTTCTTT. Its protein product is CSVVFVGVNTEAFF.

CDR3 amino acids: CASSQDPSGSSSYNEQFF. Here the CDR3 DNA reads TGCGCCAGCAGCCAAGATCCGAGCGGATCAAGCTCCTACAATGAGCAGTTCTTC. The genes are TRBV4-1 and TRBJ2-1, with D tentatively TRBD2 (5 bases). Germline-derived CDR1 and CDR2 are MGHRA and YSYEKL. This CDR3 is built from 18 residues. V was cut by 0 bases and J by 0 bases, with 15 bases left in between.

The rearrangement joins TRBV19 to TRBJ2-1; 8 bases are shared with TRBD2. J lost 9 bases, V lost 0 bases, and 7 bases had no gene match. Germline-derived CDR1 and CDR2 are LNHDA and SQIVND (reference sequence). CDR3 length equals 15 residues. The CDR3 sequence: CASSIDGRVFGEQFF. DNA of the CDR3: TGTGCCAGTAGTATAGACGGGAGGGTCTTCGGTGAGCAGTTCTTC.

The V call is TRBV27, the J call TRBJ2-1; unclear D gene. This CDR3 contains 14 residues. Germline CDR1 and CDR2: MNHEY and SMNVEV (reference sequence). V was cut by 2 bases and J by 9 bases, with 14 bases left in between. CDR3 residues: CASSLRPGVGEQFF. The CDR3 DNA sequence: TGTGCCAGCAGTTTAAGGCCAGGTGTAGGTGAGCAGTTCTTC.

The CDR3 loop reads CASSPQAGGYYNEQFF. In DNA, the CDR3 is TGTGCCAGCAGCCCTCAGGCGGGAGGTTATTACAATGAGCAGTTCTTC. V is TRBV7-6 and J is TRBJ2-1; 8 bases fit TRBD2. This CDR3 is built from 16 residues. V lost 5 bases to trimming and J lost 4 bases; unmatched junction nucleotides: 10. Germline CDR1 SGHVS, CDR2 FNYEAQ.

The chain employs TRBV10-1 and TRBJ2-2, with D possibly matching TRBD2 (6 bases). The CDR3 covers 14 residues. V gave up 6 bases and J gave up 4 bases, with 12 bases separating them. CDR1 WNHNN and CDR2 SYGVQD come from the germline V gene (reference sequence). Here the CDR3 DNA reads TGCGCCAGCAGCGACCTTAGCGGCACCGGGGAGCTGTTTTTT. This encodes CASSDLSGTGELFF.

V gene TRBV11-2 combines with J gene TRBJ2-7; a possible D gene is TRBD2 (5 bases). V lost 2 bases and J lost 2, with 16 bases in between. CDR1 is SGHAT and CDR2 is FQNNGV in the germline V gene. This CDR3 has 16 residues. CDR3 sequence (DNA): TGTGCCAGCAGCTTAATTGAGGGAGCTATCCCCTACGAGCAGTACTTC. This sequence encodes CASSLIEGAIPYEQYF.

Considering frequency, this clone is medium-sized. This sequence joins TRBV28 and TRBJ1-1, with 7 bases fitting TRBD1. The CDR3 length is 14 residues. CDR1 is MDHEN and CDR2 is SYDVKM in the germline V gene. J was trimmed by 2 bases and V by 6 bases; bases with no gene match: 6. In nucleotides, the CDR3 is TGTGCCAGCAGGCCTGGGACAGACAACACTGAAGCTTTCTTT. It yields the protein CASRPGTDNTEAFF.

The chain employs TRBV6-1 and TRBJ2-7, with 9 bases identical to TRBD2. Germline V gene lookup returns CDR1 MNHNS and CDR2 SASEGT. This CDR3 has 15 residues. Germline trimming cut 6 bases from V and 2 bases from J; bases unmatched to any gene: 8. The CDR3 loop reads CASRSLAGGPYEQYF. The DNA for the CDR3 is TGTGCCAGCAGATCCCTGGCGGGAGGGCCCTACGAGCAGTACTTC.

This chain connects TRBV4-3 to TRBJ2-3, with 8 bases that match TRBD2. This CDR3 region has 16 residues. V lost 0 bases and J lost 6; bases outside the gene matches: 8. Looked up from germline, CDR1 is LGHNA and CDR2 is YSLEER. The CDR3 protein is CASSQELRLAWDTQYF. In nucleotides, the CDR3 is TGCGCCAGCAGCCAAGAATTGAGACTAGCGTGGGATACGCAGTATTTT.

The V and J genes are TRBV4-3 and TRBJ1-1, with TRBD1 matching over 7 bases. CDR3 size: 13 residues. CDR1 LGHNA and CDR2 YSLEER come from the germline V gene. V gave up 0 bases and J gave up 8 bases; unmatched junction bases: 3. The CDR3, as DNA: TGCGCCAGCAGCCAAGATCTACAGGGGGAAGCTTTCTTT. Encoded protein: CASSQDLQGEAFF.

This chain uses TRBV18 with TRBJ1-5; 7 positions agree with TRBD1. Looked up from germline, CDR1 is KGHSH and CDR2 is LQKENI. Trimming at V came to 0 bases and at J to 7 bases, leaving 3 bases not matched to a gene. This CDR3 is 14 amino acids long. CDR3 loop: CASSPPGGGQPQHF. CDR3 sequence (DNA): TGTGCCAGCTCACCACCAGGAGGGGGCCAGCCCCAGCATTTT.

This chain links TRBV9 with TRBJ2-1; 8 bases agree with TRBD1. CDR1 and CDR2 from the germline V gene are SGDLS and YYNGEE. This CDR3 contains 14 residues. The V segment lost 3 bases and the J segment 7 bases; nucleotides outside the gene matches: 6. The CDR3 sequence is CASSGLTGVNEQFF. The CDR3 bases are TGTGCCAGCAGCGGGCTGACAGGGGTGAATGAGCAGTTCTTC.

The rearrangement joins TRBV11-2 to TRBJ2-7; D gene unclear. Trimming left V 0 bases short and J 3 bases short, with 12 bases between. Germline V gene sequence: CDR1 SGHAT, CDR2 FQNNGV. CDR3 length: 15 residues. This CDR3 reads CASSLDRNGYYEQYF. The CDR3 coding sequence is TGTGCCAGCAGCTTAGATAGAAACGGTTACTACGAGCAGTACTTC.

The J gene is TRBJ1-2, the V gene TRBV7-9; tentative D call: TRBD1 (6 bases). The CDR3 consists of 14 residues. Germline V lookup: CDR1 SEHNR, CDR2 FQNEAQ (reference sequence). Trimming shortened V by 5 bases and J by 3 bases, and 13 bases separated the two germline ends. The CDR3 is CASSPAYRDYGYTF. CDR3 nucleotide sequence: TGTGCCAGCAGCCCCGCCTACAGGGACTATGGCTACACCTTC.

This chain connects TRBV9 to TRBJ1-3; TRBD1 is a possible D gene (5 bases). V lost 0 bases, J lost 2 bases, and 9 bases lay in between. The CDR3 extends over 15 amino acids. Germline CDR1 SGDLS, CDR2 YYNGEE. The chain's CDR3 is CASSVVGHAGNTIYF. In DNA form, the CDR3 reads TGTGCCAGCAGCGTAGTCGGACACGCTGGAAACACCATATATTTT.

The chain employs TRBV5-8 and TRBJ2-1, with 11 bases fitting TRBD2. Trimming cost V 2 bases and J 8 bases; bases outside gene matches: 6. The CDR3 contains 15 residues. Germline loops: CDR1 SGHTS, CDR2 YDEGEE. The CDR3 is CASSFTSGSKDEQFF. The DNA for the CDR3 is TGTGCCAGCAGCTTTACTAGCGGGAGTAAAGATGAGCAGTTCTTC.

The J gene is TRBJ1-6, the V gene TRBV5-6; the match to TRBD1 covers 12 bases. With 3 bases clipped from V and 4 bases from J, the junction kept 5 bases outside the gene matches. CDR1 is SGHDT and CDR2 is YYEEEE in the germline V gene. This CDR3 comprises 17 residues. Written as DNA, the CDR3 is TGTGCCAGCAGCTCACGGGACAGGGGGCTGTATAATTCACCCCTCCACTTT. Amino acids: CASSSRDRGLYNSPLHF.

The rearrangement uses TRBV9 and TRBJ2-1; TRBD2 matches 8 bases. CDR3 length: 16 amino acids. The junction had 14 bases not matched to a gene; V was cut back by 3 bases and J by 9 bases. CDR1 SGDLS and CDR2 YYNGEE come from the germline V gene. CDR3 DNA sequence: TGTGCCAGCAGCGCTGGGACTAGTTGGGGCCGTAGTGAGCAGTTCTTC. Residues: CASSAGTSWGRSEQFF. Full variable domain (rest looked up from reference TRBV9 and TRBJ2-1): DSGVTQTPKHLITATGQRVTLRCSPRSGDLSVYWYQQSLDQGLQFLIQYYNGEERAKGNILERFSAQQFPDLHSELNLSSLELGDSALYFCASSAGTSWGRSEQFFGPGTRLTVL.

The V and J genes are TRBV5-1 and TRBJ2-7; no firm D call. Trimming cost V 2 bases and J 7 bases, with 10 bases left between them. The CDR3 has 12 residues. Germline V gene sequence: CDR1 SGHRS, CDR2 YFSETQ. This CDR3 is CASSLPDLEQYF. CDR3 sequence (DNA): TGCGCCAGCAGCTTACCAGATTTGGAGCAGTACTTC.

J is TRBJ2-7 and V is TRBV4-1; the D gene is possibly TRBD2 (6 bases). Trimming pared 0 bases from V and 1 base from J, leaving 16 bases between. The length of the CDR3 is 17 residues. Looked up from germline, CDR1 is MGHRA and CDR2 is YSYEKL. The CDR3 bases are TGCGCCAGCAGCCAAGACCAGCCCGGGGGTGGGTCCTACGAGCAGTACTTC. Protein sequence: CASSQDQPGGGSYEQYF.

The V gene is TRBV6-5, the J gene TRBJ2-1; D uncertain. The CDR3 is 14 residues long. The V end lost 2 bases, the J end lost 4 bases, and 9 bases lay between the germline ends. CDR1 and CDR2 from the germline V gene are MNHEY and SVGAGI. CDR3 sequence reads: CASSYRAQYNEQFF. The CDR3 bases are TGTGCCAGCAGTTACCGAGCCCAATACAATGAGCAGTTCTTC.

The genes are TRBV28 and TRBJ1-4; 8 bases map to TRBD1. The CDR3 has 14 amino acids. Losses at the gene ends were 6 bases for V and 3 bases for J; bases not matched to a gene: 3. Per the germline V gene, CDR1 is MDHEN and CDR2 is SYDVKM. The CDR3 DNA reads TGTGCCAGCAGCGTGACAGGGGCTAATGAAAAACTGTTTTTT. Protein product: CASSVTGANEKLFF.